Here is one TCR beta chain with its context. This sample is part of a study of blood T cell repertoires in COVID-19. Study-wide context: Sites in the United States, Italy and Spain provided acute and convalescent COVID-19 samples. The cDNA or gDNA used as material had been derived from T cells, B-cell-depleted T cells, or PBMCs.

The V end was cut by 6 bases, the J end by 6 bases, with 19 bases between. This CDR3 contains 15 residues. Germline CDR1 SNHLY, CDR2 FYNNEI. Original analysis: Reference gene primer amplification in the assay estimated nucleated cell counts. Libraries were prepared by immunoSEQ multiplex PCR; TCRdb keeps only in-frame clonotypes and omits some of them. V, J and clone size derive from that table, while D and trimming were established from the DNA sequence. This table holds approximately 360,000 clones, 90% found once. The TCR originated in a man younger than 35 with active or convalescent COVID-19. Sequencing was done on a sample of peripheral blood. J is TRBJ2-3 and V is TRBV2, with TRBD1 as a possible D gene (5 bases). The CDR3 DNA follows: TGTGCCAGCAGACAATACAAGGGGAATTATGATACGCAGTATTTT. Translated, it gives CASRQYKGNYDTQYF.